These T cell receptor beta chains were read from a single sample in a study of blood T cell repertoires in COVID-19. Sequencing used immunoSEQ multiplex PCR; TCRdb keeps in-frame clones, though not all of them. Altogether around 50,000 clones are present, around four fifths being singletons, with the ten largest covering roughly 5.7%. Sequencing was performed on peripheral blood. The receptors were gathered from a human donor in a cohort sampled during active COVID-19. The CDR3 runs from the conserved cysteine through the conserved F or W. A D gene is named only where the DNA matches it firmly.

cdr3_length	d_call	v_call	j_call	cdr3_aa
14	-	TRBV7-8	TRBJ1-5	CASSLARDNQPQHF
21	TRBD1	TRBV4-3	TRBJ1-5	CASSQDAGGAGYINSNQPQHF
12	-	TRBV29-1	TRBJ2-2	CSAFQDTGELFF
14	-	TRBV5-1	TRBJ2-5	CASSLGRGQETQYF
14	-	TRBV6-5	TRBJ2-7	CASSSREMVDEQYF
13	-	TRBV11-2	TRBJ1-2	CASSFGGYYGYTF
15	TRBD1	TRBV25-1	TRBJ1-2	CASSGGTGGGYGYTF
11	-	TRBV30	TRBJ2-3	CAWSGGDTQYF
15	-	TRBV18	TRBJ2-3	CASSPPGGATDTQYF
15	-	TRBV9	TRBJ2-3	CASSVGLASTDTQYF
15	-	TRBV27	TRBJ2-3	CASRGTTPNTDTQYF
14	TRBD1	TRBV20-1	TRBJ1-5	CSASLTGVGSAQHF
17	TRBD1	TRBV11-2	TRBJ1-6	CASSTKTGGSGLSALHF